This TCR beta chain is from a study of blood T cell repertoires in COVID-19. Study details: Some COVID-19 samples were acute and others convalescent; all came from the United States, Italy and Spain. PBMCs, B-cell-depleted T cells, or T cells were the source of the cDNA or gDNA that made up the material.

Adults between roughly 18 and 89 years of age took part from about two dozen US areas. Trimming removed 4 bases from V and 0 bases from J, with 22 bases in between. The CDR3 totals 18 residues. The germline CDR1 and CDR2 sequences are SGDLS and YYNGEE. Sequencing was performed with immunoSEQ multiplex PCR; in TCRdb, only in-frame clones are kept and a portion is missing. Found here are a few hundred thousand clones, 80% to 90% of them singletons; the top ten hold around 2.2%. The sequenced sample consisted of PBMCs or T cells enriched from blood (not recorded which). This chain links TRBV9 with TRBJ1-1; D possibly corresponds to TRBD1 (6 bases). This receptor was identified in a man between 25 and 39 years old who had recovered from COVID-19. The CDR3 DNA reads TGTGCCAGCAGCCCGCTCCACCCCCTTACAGGGATGAACACTGAAGCTTTCTTT. Protein sequence: CASSPLHPLTGMNTEAFF.